The source of this T cell receptor beta chain is a study of T-cell reconstitution after alpha-beta-depleted transplantation in children. Germline CDR1 MNHEY, CDR2 SMNVEV (reference sequence). V lost 3 bases and J 3 bases, leaving 12 bases between the germline ends. The CDR3 loop spans 15 amino acids. This clonotype was counted a few times. Unique molecular identifiers were incorporated when the TCRbeta library was constructed. TCRdb itself ran the PCR reads through MiXCR, one entry per CDR3 protein. The table lists hundreds of thousands of distinct CDR3 sequences, over 25% of them singletons. This specimen consisted of PBMCs from the stem cell graft donor, obtained from the stem cell graft. The chain joins TRBV27 to TRBJ2-1; D not certain. The source is a human donor who donated a stem cell graft to a child with aplastic anemia. CDR3 protein: CASSLYWSYYNEQFF. As DNA, the CDR3 is TGTGCCAGCAGTTTGTATTGGAGTTACTACAATGAGCAGTTCTTC.